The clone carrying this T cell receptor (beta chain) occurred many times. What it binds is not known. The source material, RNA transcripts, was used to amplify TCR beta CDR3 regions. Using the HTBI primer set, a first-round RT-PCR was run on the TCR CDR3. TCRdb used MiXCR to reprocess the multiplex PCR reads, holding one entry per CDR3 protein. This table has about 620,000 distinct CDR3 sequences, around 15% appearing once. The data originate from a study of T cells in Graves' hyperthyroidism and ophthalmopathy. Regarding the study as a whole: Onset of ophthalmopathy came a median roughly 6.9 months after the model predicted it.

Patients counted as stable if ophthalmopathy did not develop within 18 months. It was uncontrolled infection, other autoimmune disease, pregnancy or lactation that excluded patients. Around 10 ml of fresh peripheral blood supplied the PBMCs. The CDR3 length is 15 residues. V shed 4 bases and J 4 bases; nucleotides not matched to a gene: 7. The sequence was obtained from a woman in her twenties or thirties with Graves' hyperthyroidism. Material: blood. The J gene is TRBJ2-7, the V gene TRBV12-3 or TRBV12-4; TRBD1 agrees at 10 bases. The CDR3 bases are TGTGCCAGCAGTTCACCCGGGACAGGGGTGTACGAGCAGTACTTC. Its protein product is CASSSPGTGVYEQYF.